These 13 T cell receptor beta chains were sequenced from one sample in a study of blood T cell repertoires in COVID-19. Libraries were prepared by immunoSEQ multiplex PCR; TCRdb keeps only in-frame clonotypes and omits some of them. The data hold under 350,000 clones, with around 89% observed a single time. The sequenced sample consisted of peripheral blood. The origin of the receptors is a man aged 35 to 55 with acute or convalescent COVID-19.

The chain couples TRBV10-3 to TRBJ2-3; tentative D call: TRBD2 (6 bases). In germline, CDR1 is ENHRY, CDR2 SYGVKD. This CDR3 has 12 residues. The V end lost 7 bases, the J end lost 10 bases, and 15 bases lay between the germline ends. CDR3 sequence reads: CAITEEGGAQYF. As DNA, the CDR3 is TGTGCCATCACCGAGGAGGGTGGGGCGCAGTATTTT.

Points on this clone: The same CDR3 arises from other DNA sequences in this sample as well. CDR3: CASSLRDRGTEAFF. CDR3 DNA sequence: TGCGCCAGCAGCCTCCGGGACAGGGGGACTGAAGCTTTCTTT. This chain connects TRBV5-1 to TRBJ1-1; 11 bases align to TRBD1. V gave up 4 bases and J gave up 5 bases; unmatched junction bases: 4. The CDR3 has 14 amino acids. Germline assignment: CDR1 SGHRS and CDR2 YFSETQ. Combining the CDR3 with reference TRBV5-1 and TRBJ1-1 gives the whole variable domain KAGVTQTPRYLIKTRGQQVTLSCSPISGHRSVSWYQQTPGQGLQFLFEYFSETQRNKGNFPGRFSGRQFSNSRSEMNVSTLELGDSALYLCASSLRDRGTEAFFGQGTRLTVV.

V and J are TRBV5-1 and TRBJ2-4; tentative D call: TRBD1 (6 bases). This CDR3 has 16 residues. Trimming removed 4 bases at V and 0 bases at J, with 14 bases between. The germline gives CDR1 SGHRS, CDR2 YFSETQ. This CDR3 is CASSLDSSLAKNIQYF. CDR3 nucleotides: TGCGCCAGCAGCCTGGACAGTTCTCTAGCCAAAAACATTCAGTACTTC.

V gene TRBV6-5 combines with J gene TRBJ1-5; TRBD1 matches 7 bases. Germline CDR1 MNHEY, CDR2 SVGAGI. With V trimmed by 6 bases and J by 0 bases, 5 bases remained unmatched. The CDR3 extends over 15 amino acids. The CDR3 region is CASRRGHHSNQPQHF. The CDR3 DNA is TGTGCCAGCAGGAGGGGGCACCATAGCAATCAGCCCCAGCATTTT.

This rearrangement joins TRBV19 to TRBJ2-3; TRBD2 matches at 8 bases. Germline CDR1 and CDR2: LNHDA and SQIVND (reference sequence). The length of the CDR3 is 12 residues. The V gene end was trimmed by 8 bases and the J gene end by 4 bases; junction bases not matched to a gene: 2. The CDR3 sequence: CASSTSADTQYF. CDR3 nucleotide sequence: TGTGCCAGTTCGACTAGCGCAGATACGCAGTATTTT.

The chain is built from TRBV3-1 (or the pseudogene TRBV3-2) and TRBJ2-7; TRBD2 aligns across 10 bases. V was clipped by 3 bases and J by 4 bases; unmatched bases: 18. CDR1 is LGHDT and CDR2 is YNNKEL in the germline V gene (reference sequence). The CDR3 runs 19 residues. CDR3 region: CASSQSLLQRASGGYEQYF. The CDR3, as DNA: TGTGCCAGCAGCCAGAGTCTACTTCAACGGGCTAGCGGGGGTTACGAGCAGTACTTC.

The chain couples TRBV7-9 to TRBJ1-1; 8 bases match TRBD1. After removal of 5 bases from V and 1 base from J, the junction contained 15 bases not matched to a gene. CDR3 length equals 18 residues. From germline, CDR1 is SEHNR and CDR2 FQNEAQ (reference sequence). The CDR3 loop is CASSHRRSGTGANTEAFF. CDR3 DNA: TGTGCCAGCAGCCATCGAAGGTCCGGGACAGGTGCGAACACTGAAGCTTTCTTT. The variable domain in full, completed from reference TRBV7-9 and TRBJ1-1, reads DTGVSQNPRHKITKRGQNVTFRCDPISEHNRLYWYRQTLGQGPEFLTYFQNEAQLEKSRLLSDRFSAERPKGSFSTLEIQRTEQGDSAMYLCASSHRRSGTGANTEAFFGQGTRLTVV.

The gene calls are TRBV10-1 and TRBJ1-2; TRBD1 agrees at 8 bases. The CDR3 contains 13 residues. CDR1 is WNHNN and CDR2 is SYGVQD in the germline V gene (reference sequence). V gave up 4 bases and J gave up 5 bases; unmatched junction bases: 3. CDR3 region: CASSARQGYGYTF. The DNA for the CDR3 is TGCGCCAGCAGTGCCCGACAGGGGTATGGCTACACCTTC.

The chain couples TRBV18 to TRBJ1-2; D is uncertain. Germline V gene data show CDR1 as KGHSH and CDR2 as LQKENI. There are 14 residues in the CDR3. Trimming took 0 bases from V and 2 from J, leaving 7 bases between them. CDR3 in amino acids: CASSPPGGNYGYTF. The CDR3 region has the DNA TGTGCCAGCTCACCACCGGGAGGGAACTATGGCTACACCTTC.

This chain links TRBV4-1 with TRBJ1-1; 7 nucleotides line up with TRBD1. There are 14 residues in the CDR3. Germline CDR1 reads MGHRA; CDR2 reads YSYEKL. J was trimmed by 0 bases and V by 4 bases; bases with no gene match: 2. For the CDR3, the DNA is TGCGCCAGCAGCCCGGGACAGCTGAACACTGAAGCTTTCTTT. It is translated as CASSPGQLNTEAFF.

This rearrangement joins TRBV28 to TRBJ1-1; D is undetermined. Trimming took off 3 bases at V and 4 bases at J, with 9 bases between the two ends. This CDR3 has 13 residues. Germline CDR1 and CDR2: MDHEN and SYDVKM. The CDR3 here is CASSLGPGTEAFF. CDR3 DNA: TGTGCCAGCAGTTTGGGCCCCGGCACTGAAGCTTTCTTT.

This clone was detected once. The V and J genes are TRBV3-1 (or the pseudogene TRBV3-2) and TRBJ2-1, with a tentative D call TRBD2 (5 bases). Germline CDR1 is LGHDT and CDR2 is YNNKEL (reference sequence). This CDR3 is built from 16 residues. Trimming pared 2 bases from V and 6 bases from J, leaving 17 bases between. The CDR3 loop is CASSQRKGLTGNEQFF. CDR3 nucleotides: TGTGCCAGCAGCCAACGAAAAGGACTGACTGGCAATGAGCAGTTCTTC.

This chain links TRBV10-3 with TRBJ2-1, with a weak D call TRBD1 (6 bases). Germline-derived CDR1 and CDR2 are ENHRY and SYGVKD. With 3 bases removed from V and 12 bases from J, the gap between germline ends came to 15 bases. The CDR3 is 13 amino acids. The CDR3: CAISEKTGAGQFF. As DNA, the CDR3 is TGTGCCATCAGTGAAAAGACAGGTGCTGGGCAGTTCTTC.